This TCR beta chain was sequenced for a study of PD-L1 blockade in urothelial cancer. Study in general: Intravenous atezolizumab, 1,200 mg every 3 weeks, was begun by patients in the mid-2010s. About 90% of the roughly 29 patients were men who had bladder-origin urothelial cancer. Study-wide results and caveats: Improved survival was predicted by pretreatment blood TCR clonality below the median.

Data came from immunoSEQ multiplex PCR; TCRdb stores just in-frame clones and leaves some out. The sample yields fewer than 25,000 clones, around 85% seen once. Each patient contributed between 1 and 8 total time points of blood mononuclear cells, pretreatment and during treatment. About this clone itself: Antigen: not known.

The sequences come from PBMCs, collected around atezolizumab (anti-PD-L1) treatment. The clonotype was recovered from a man aged 45-65 years with urothelial cancer.

CDR3 DNA sequence: TGTGCCATTCGACAGGATGGTCTCGATACCGGGGAGCTGTTTTTT. Protein product: CAIRQDGLDTGELFF. J is TRBJ2-2 and V is TRBV19; a weak D match, TRBD1 (6 bases). CDR3 length equals 15 residues. Trimming stripped 10 bases from V and 5 bases from J, with 20 bases between. CDR1 LNHDA and CDR2 SQIVND come from the germline V gene (reference sequence).